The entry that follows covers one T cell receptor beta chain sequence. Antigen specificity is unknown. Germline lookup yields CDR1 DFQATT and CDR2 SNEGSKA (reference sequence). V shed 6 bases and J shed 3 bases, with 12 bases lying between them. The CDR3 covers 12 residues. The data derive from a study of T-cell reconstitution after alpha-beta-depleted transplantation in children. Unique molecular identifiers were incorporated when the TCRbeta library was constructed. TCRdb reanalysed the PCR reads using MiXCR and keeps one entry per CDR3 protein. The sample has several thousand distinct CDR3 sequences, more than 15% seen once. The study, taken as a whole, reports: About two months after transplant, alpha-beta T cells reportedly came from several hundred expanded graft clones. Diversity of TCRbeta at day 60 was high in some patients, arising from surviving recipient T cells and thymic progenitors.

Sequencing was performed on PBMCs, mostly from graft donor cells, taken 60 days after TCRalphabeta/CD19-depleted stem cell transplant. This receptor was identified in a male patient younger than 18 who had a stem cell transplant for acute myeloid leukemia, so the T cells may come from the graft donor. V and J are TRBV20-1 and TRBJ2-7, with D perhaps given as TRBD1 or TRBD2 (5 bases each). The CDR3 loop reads CSAEGIIYEQYF. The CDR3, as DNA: TGCAGTGCCGAGGGGATAATCTACGAGCAGTACTTC.